There are a few counts of the clone carrying this TCR beta chain. Antigen specificity is unknown. Germline CDR1 and CDR2: SGHRS and YFSETQ. The CDR3 is 19 residues long. Germline trimming cut 0 bases from V and 4 bases from J; bases unmatched to any gene: 13. This PCR relied on a set of 60 Vbeta primers and 13 Jbeta primers. The protocol was immunoSEQ multiplex PCR, while the TCRdb copy is restricted to in-frame clones and leaves out a portion. The table includes 150,000 or so clones, 82% detected once. The data are from a study of cytomegalovirus exposure and HLA in healthy donors. Study in general: The study's early data release held 80 million to 95 million unique TCRs from HLA-typed donors. The study's findings and limits: A list of 150 or so TCR beta chains associated with cytomegalovirus was given. A later analysis found that most CMV-associated TCR beta chains appeared HLA-restricted.

This chain links TRBV5-1 with TRBJ2-1; 10 positions agree with TRBD1. The source material was PBMCs. The origin of this receptor is a man aged 25-40 years in good health and CMV-seropositive. This CDR3 reads CASSLGGQGMSPYYNEQFF. DNA of the CDR3: TGCGCCAGCAGCTTGGGGGGACAGGGGATGTCCCCTTATTACAATGAGCAGTTCTTC.